This passage covers 20 T cell receptor beta chains from one sample sequenced in a study of identifying expanded T cells in peripheral blood. Generated by immunoSEQ multiplex PCR, the TCRdb table keeps only in-frame clones and is missing some. The sample has about 100,000 clones, 80% to 90% seen once; the top ten hold 5.5% to 6.5%. Sequencing was done on a sample of blood. These receptors all stem from a person aged 18 to 70 in good health.

The chain carries TRBV2 and TRBJ1-5, with TRBD1 matching 7 bases. Trimming removed 7 bases from V and 2 bases from J; junction bases left unmatched: 8. The CDR3 is made up of 15 amino acids. The germline gives CDR1 SNHLY, CDR2 FYNNEI. CDR3 nucleotides: TGTGCCAGCACCACCCGAGACAGGGGCAATCAGCCCCAGCATTTT. Its protein product is CASTTRDRGNQPQHF.

The chain has TRBV11-2 and TRBJ2-7, with 8 bases matching TRBD2. V gave up 6 bases and J gave up 2 bases; unmatched junction bases: 12. CDR1 and CDR2 (germline): SGHAT, FQNNGV. The CDR3 has 16 amino acids. CDR3 DNA: TGTGCCAGCAGTCCAGGCGGACTAGCCGATACCTACGAGCAGTACTTC. Its translation: CASSPGGLADTYEQYF.

The chain has TRBV9 and TRBJ2-1, with D perhaps TRBD2 (6 bases). The CDR3 has 13 amino acids. Deletions cut 3 bases from V and 7 bases from J, with 11 bases between. Germline loops: CDR1 SGDLS, CDR2 YYNGEE. The CDR3 is CASSANSGNEQFF. In nucleotides, the CDR3 is TGTGCCAGCAGCGCGAACAGCGGGAATGAGCAGTTCTTC.

This chain's CDR3 is CAWKGQGAGELFF. CDR3 coding DNA: TGTGCCTGGAAGGGACAGGGCGCCGGGGAGCTGTTTTTT. This chain connects TRBV30 to TRBJ2-2; the match to TRBD1 covers 9 bases. Germline CDR1 and CDR2: GTSNPN and SVGIG (reference sequence). There are 13 residues in the CDR3. The junction had 3 bases not matched to a gene; V was cut back by 4 bases and J by 6 bases.

The chain has TRBV10-2 and TRBJ1-1, with D possibly matching TRBD1 (6 bases). This CDR3 spans 15 amino acids. V was trimmed by 6 bases and J by 3 bases, leaving 17 bases between them. Per germline, CDR1 WSHSY and CDR2 SAAADI. The CDR3 loop is CASRVSTGPDTEAFF. In nucleotides, the CDR3 is TGCGCCAGCAGGGTATCAACAGGGCCGGACACTGAAGCTTTCTTT.

This clone was counted once. V gene TRBV6-1 combines with J gene TRBJ1-1, with D unresolved. Germline CDR1 MNHNS, CDR2 SASEGT. V lost 5 bases to trimming and J lost 0 bases, with 13 bases between them. The CDR3 is 15 residues long. In nucleotides, the CDR3 is TGTGCCAGCAGTCCCCCCATGGTCTTGAACACTGAAGCTTTCTTT. It translates to CASSPPMVLNTEAFF.

V usage is TRBV6-1 and J usage is TRBJ1-1, with D possibly being TRBD1 (5 bases). The CDR3 spans 14 residues. The germline V gene encodes CDR1 MNHNS and CDR2 SASEGT. Trimming stripped 3 bases from V and 0 bases from J, with 8 bases between. The CDR3 loop is CASSEQGLNTEAFF. Written as DNA, the CDR3 is TGTGCCAGCAGTGAGCAGGGCTTGAACACTGAAGCTTTCTTT.

Here the CDR3 reads CASRGTGGDEQFF. CDR3 nucleotides: TGTGCCAGCAGGGGGACAGGGGGGGATGAGCAGTTCTTC. The chain carries TRBV6-1 and TRBJ2-1, with 11 bases aligning to TRBD1. V shed 6 bases, J shed 8 bases, and the junction held 3 bases outside the gene matches. Per the germline V gene, CDR1 is MNHNS and CDR2 is SASEGT. CDR3 length: 13 amino acids.

The rearrangement uses TRBV23-1 and TRBJ1-2; TRBD1 aligns across 12 bases. TRBV23-1 is filed as an ORF, its function uncertain. The CDR3 covers 17 residues. The J segment lost 0 bases and the V segment lost 5 bases, leaving 7 bases of the junction unmatched. The chain's CDR3 is CASSDPGQGASNYGYTF. DNA for the CDR3: TGCGCCAGCAGTGACCCGGGACAGGGGGCATCTAACTATGGCTACACCTTC.

V usage is TRBV5-6 and J usage is TRBJ2-7, with D possibly being TRBD2 (6 bases). This CDR3 has 14 amino acids. Germline V CDR1 and CDR2: SGHDT, YYEEEE. V lost 4 bases to trimming and J lost 0 bases, with 11 bases between them. The CDR3 nucleotides are TGTGCCAGCAGCCGGCGGGACGCCTCCTACGAGCAGTACTTC. It is translated as CASSRRDASYEQYF.

This clone turned up a few times. As DNA, the CDR3 is TGTGCCAGCAGCTTAGCGGCAGGGCCTAACTATGGCTACACCTTC. Translating gives CASSLAAGPNYGYTF. The chain carries TRBV7-8 and TRBJ1-2, with a weak D call TRBD1 (5 bases). Germline loops: CDR1 SGHVS, CDR2 FQNEAQ. Between the trimmed V and J ends, which lost 0 bases and 0 bases, there was a span of 8 bases. The CDR3 extends over 15 amino acids.

J is TRBJ2-1 and V is TRBV19, with 12 bases fitting TRBD2. CDR3 length equals 16 residues. V was pared by 3 bases and J by 6 bases, with 6 bases of the junction left unmatched. Germline CDR1 and CDR2: LNHDA and SQIVND (reference sequence). The CDR3 here is CASSIYGTSGPNEQFF. The CDR3 nucleotides are TGTGCCAGTAGTATTTATGGGACTAGCGGGCCCAATGAGCAGTTCTTC. Combining the CDR3 with reference TRBV19 and TRBJ2-1 gives the whole variable domain DGGITQSPKYLFRKEGQNVTLSCEQNLNHDAMYWYRQDPGQGLRLIYYSQIVNDFQKGDIAEGYSVSREKKESFPLTVTSAQKNPTAFYLCASSIYGTSGPNEQFFGPGTRLTVL.

The CDR3: CASSLWGTNTEAFF. The CDR3, as DNA: TGTGCCAGCAGTTTATGGGGGACAAACACTGAAGCTTTCTTT. The chain is built from TRBV28 and TRBJ1-1, with a weak D call TRBD1 (6 bases). This CDR3 comprises 14 residues. Germline V gene sequence: CDR1 MDHEN, CDR2 SYDVKM. Trimming took off 0 bases at V and 2 bases at J, with 7 bases between the two ends.

The V gene is TRBV6-1, the J gene TRBJ2-1; TRBD1 aligns across 9 bases. The trim removed 8 bases at V and 4 bases at J, leaving 3 bases unmatched. The CDR3 extends over 13 amino acids. The V gene's germline CDR1 is MNHNS and CDR2 SASEGT. Here the CDR3 reads CASGTGFYNEQFF. The CDR3, as DNA: TGTGCCAGCGGGACAGGGTTTTACAATGAGCAGTTCTTC.

The chain recombines TRBV4-3 with TRBJ2-3, with D tentatively TRBD2 (5 bases). This CDR3 region has 17 residues. Germline CDR1 and CDR2: LGHNA and YSLEER. Between the trimmed V and J ends, which lost 3 bases and 4 bases, there was a span of 20 bases. CDR3 bases: TGCGCCAGCAGCCACCAATTTCGGGGTGGGAGAGCAGATACGCAGTATTTT. As protein: CASSHQFRGGRADTQYF.

This chain joins TRBV4-3 and TRBJ2-7, with 10 bases aligning to TRBD2. Germline V lookup: CDR1 LGHNA, CDR2 YSLEER. CDR3 length equals 15 residues. The trim removed 1 base at V and 2 bases at J, leaving 2 bases unmatched. This CDR3 reads CASSQGTSGAYEQYF. The CDR3 DNA reads TGCGCCAGCAGCCAAGGGACTAGCGGCGCCTACGAGCAGTACTTC.

The chain recombines TRBV21-1 with TRBJ1-3; the table calls TRBD1, which could not be checked here. TRBV21-1 represents a pseudogene. This CDR3 has 15 residues. Here the CDR3 reads CASSGKTGTGNTIYF. CDR3 sequence (DNA): TGTGCCAGCAGCGGAAAGACAGGGACTGGAAACACCATATATTTT.

The V and J genes are TRBV4-2 and TRBJ1-1; 10 bases are shared with TRBD1. This CDR3 region has 16 residues. CDR1 and CDR2 (germline): LGHNA, YNFKEQ. V lost 3 bases, J lost 4 bases, and 8 bases stayed unmatched. The CDR3 DNA reads TGTGCCAGCAGCCAGGGGACAGGGGCGGGCTCCACTGAAGCTTTCTTT. This translates into CASSQGTGAGSTEAFF.

This chain uses TRBV12-5 with TRBJ2-3, with 8 positions matching TRBD1. Germline loops: CDR1 LGHNT, CDR2 FRNRAP. J was trimmed by 5 bases and V by 5 bases; bases with no gene match: 12. This CDR3 contains 16 residues. CDR3 sequence reads: CASGPTTGAPVDTQYF. CDR3 sequence (DNA): TGTGCTAGTGGTCCGACGACAGGGGCCCCCGTAGATACGCAGTATTTT. The variable domain in full, with the rest retrieved from reference TRBV12-5 and TRBJ2-3, is DARVTQTPRHKVTEMGQEVTMRCQPILGHNTVFWYRQTMMQGLELLAYFRNRAPLDDSGMPKDRFSAEMPDATLATLKIQPSEPRDSAVYFCASGPTTGAPVDTQYFGPGTRLTVL.

The chain joins TRBV2 to TRBJ1-5, with unresolved D. Trimming pared 6 bases from V and 0 bases from J, leaving 12 bases between. This CDR3 region has 15 residues. CDR1 and CDR2 (germline): SNHLY, FYNNEI. Written as DNA, the CDR3 is TGTGCCAGCAGCAAAGCCTGGAGTAGCAATCAGCCCCAGCATTTT. Translating it yields CASSKAWSSNQPQHF.